This TCR beta chain is from a study of human CD8 memory T cell subsets. Investigators built TCR beta libraries using UMI-labeled 5' RACE. Reanalyzing the 5' RACE reads, TCRdb keeps one entry per CDR3 protein, without DNA. Its table lists around 4,500 distinct CDR3 sequences. Notes on the study in general: Similar levels of high diversity, measured as normalized Shannon-Wiener diversity, were found in stem-like memory and precursor exhausted T cells, which was not the case for effector memory cells. Sequencing was confined to T cell receptor beta chains in the study. Only a minimal degree of mutual overlap characterized stem-like memory and precursor exhausted T cell repertoires.

This clonotype is medium-sized by frequency. Its antigen is not identified. The CDR3 extends over 15 amino acids. Germline loops: CDR1 SQVTM, CDR2 ANQGSEA. The chain uses TRBV29-1 and TRBJ2-1; TCRdb's D call, TRBD1, is unchecked because there is no DNA. This clonotype was obtained from a human donor in good health. Source material: CD8+ T cells from PBMCs. CDR3 region: CSVVGQGISYNEQFF.